Detailed here is one T cell receptor beta chain. No antigen is known for it. A J-beta primer mix and a sample-barcoded 5' primer were used in a second PCR of roughly 7 to 12 cycles. Each CDR3 protein is one row after TCRdb ran MiXCR on the 5' RACE reads. The sample has under 2,000,000 distinct CDR3 sequences, about 50% seen once; the top ten hold 2% to 2.5%. This sample is drawn from a study of blood T cells in healthy people across ages. Findings and limits, study-wide: More naive CD4+ cells and higher diversity were found in long-lived than in aged donors. It was found that TCR beta diversity correlated strongly with the percentage of naive T cells. Age brought a roughly linear fall in TCR beta diversity measured per million T cells.

Each sample had at least 6.5 million PBMCs isolated. Material: blood. The receptor comes from a middle-aged woman in good health.

CDR3 region: CASSPQSSNQPQHF. The CDR3 DNA is TGTGCCAGCAGCCCACAGAGTAGCAATCAGCCCCAGCATTTT. V usage is TRBV12-3 or TRBV12-4 and J usage is TRBJ1-5; unclear D gene. This CDR3 comprises 14 residues. V lost 6 bases to trimming and J lost 0 bases, with 9 bases between them.